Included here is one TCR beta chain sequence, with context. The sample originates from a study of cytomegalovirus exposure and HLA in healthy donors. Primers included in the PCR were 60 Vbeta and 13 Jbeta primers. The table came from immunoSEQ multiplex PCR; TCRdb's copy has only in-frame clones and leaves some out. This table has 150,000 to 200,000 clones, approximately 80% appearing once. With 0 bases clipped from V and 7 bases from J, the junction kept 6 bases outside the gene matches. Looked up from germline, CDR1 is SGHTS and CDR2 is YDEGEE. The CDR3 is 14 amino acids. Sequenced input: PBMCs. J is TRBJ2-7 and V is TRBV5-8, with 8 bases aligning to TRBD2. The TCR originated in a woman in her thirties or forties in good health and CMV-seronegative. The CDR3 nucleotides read TGTGCCAGCAGCTTGGCCAGCGGGAGTAGGGAGCAGTACTTC. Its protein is CASSLASGSREQYF.